This T cell receptor beta chain was recovered during a study of blood T cell repertoires in COVID-19. The overall study: Samples of COVID-19 (acute and convalescent) were obtained from the United States, Italy and Spain.

CDR3 size: 15 residues. Germline assignment: CDR1 MNHEY and CDR2 SVGAGI. The V segment lost 3 bases and the J segment 5 bases; nucleotides outside the gene matches: 5. This clone was counted between two and nine times. This table comes from immunoSEQ multiplex PCR, and its TCRdb copy is limited to in-frame clones, with some not included. The sample records some 530,000 clones, around 85% being singletons. The clonotype comes from a human donor in a cohort sampled during active COVID-19. Sequencing used peripheral blood. The rearrangement joins TRBV6-5 to TRBJ2-2; TRBD1 matches 8 bases. The CDR3 here is CASSYGTGGTGELFF. The DNA of the CDR3 is TGTGCCAGCAGTTATGGGACAGGCGGGACCGGGGAGCTGTTTTTT.